Listed below are T cell receptor beta chains from one sample, sequenced in a study of T cell repertoires in cytomegalovirus infection. From the reads, TCRdb called clonotypes with MiXCR, one entry per CDR3 protein. The sample contains fewer than 300,000 distinct CDR3 sequences, roughly 24% of which appear only once. Sequencing used PBMCs. Receptors were obtained from a human donor in good health (CMV status not recorded). Some clones in this sample may be carry-over from other donors' samples. Each CDR3 is given with its conserved first and last residue. D genes are given only for firm matches. Expanded clones get a size class; other rows say once, few or many, or leave the size out.

V: TRBV28; D: NA; J: TRBJ1-2; size: NA; CDR3: CAYRANFGGYTF; DNA: TGTGCTTATAGAGCCAATTTCGGCGGCTACACCTTC
V: TRBV4-1; D: TRBD2; J: TRBJ2-3; size: few; CDR3: CASSQGTSGRYSDTQYF; DNA: TGCGCCAGCAGCCAAGGGACTAGCGGGAGGTACTCAGATACGCAGTATTTT
V: TRBV15; D: NA; J: TRBJ2-1; size: NA; CDR3: CATTPELVYNEQFF; DNA: TGTGCCACCACCCCCGAATTGGTCTACAATGAGCAGTTCTTC
V: TRBV7-8; D: NA; J: TRBJ1-5; size: many; CDR3: CASSYVAGLSQPQHF; DNA: TGTGCCAGCAGCTATGTGGCGGGATTAAGTCAGCCCCAGCATTTT
V: TRBV7-2; D: NA; J: TRBJ1-5; size: NA; CDR3: CASSLGRGYSNQPQHF; DNA: TGTGCCAGCAGCTTAGGGAGAGGGTATAGCAATCAGCCCCAGCATTTT
V: TRBV6-6; D: TRBD2; J: TRBJ2-7; size: NA; CDR3: CATRSRGTIEQYF; DNA: TGTGCCACCCGCTCGCGAGGGACTATCGAGCAGTACTTC
V: TRBV7-6; D: NA; J: TRBJ2-5; size: few; CDR3: CASSLEWRQETQYF; DNA: TGTGCTAGCAGCTTAGAATGGCGGCAAGAGACCCAGTACTTC
V: TRBV7-2; D: TRBD2; J: TRBJ2-1; size: many; CDR3: CASRSQTSGSYEQFF; DNA: TGTGCCAGCAGATCACAGACTAGCGGGAGTTATGAGCAGTTCTTC
V: TRBV28; D: TRBD1; J: TRBJ1-4; size: many; CDR3: CASIFSGGQTNEKLFF; DNA: TGTGCCAGCATTTTCTCCGGGGGACAGACTAATGAAAAACTGTTTTTT
V: TRBV29-1; D: NA; J: TRBJ2-1; size: NA; CDR3: CSVEKGGASYNEQFF; DNA: TGCAGCGTTGAAAAAGGGGGGGCTTCGTACAATGAGCAGTTCTTC
V: TRBV7-2; D: NA; J: TRBJ2-5; size: many; CDR3: CASSFQTAIQETQYF; DNA: TGTGCCAGCAGTTTCCAGACAGCGATCCAAGAGACCCAGTACTTC
V: TRBV6-2/TRBV6-3; D: TRBD1; J: TRBJ2-4; size: few; CDR3: CASSRRTGGNIQYF; DNA: TGTGCCAGCAGCCGCCGGACAGGGGGAAACATTCAGTACTTC
V: TRBV5-1; D: NA; J: TRBJ2-1; size: few; CDR3: CASSLVLTVGEKDEQFF; DNA: TGCGCCAGCAGCTTAGTATTGACGGTCGGGGAGAAGGATGAGCAGTTCTTC
V: TRBV4-1; D: NA; J: TRBJ2-5; size: many; CDR3: CASSQVAWRSQETQYF; DNA: TGCGCCAGCAGCCAAGTTGCTTGGAGATCCCAAGAGACCCAGTACTTC
V: TRBV7-9; D: TRBD1; J: TRBJ1-4; size: many; CDR3: CASSRDRGREKLFF; DNA: TGTGCCAGCAGCCGGGACAGGGGAAGAGAAAAACTGTTTTTT
V: TRBV18; D: TRBD2; J: TRBJ2-5; size: NA; CDR3: CASSHTASGAGQETQYF; DNA: TGTGCCAGCTCACATACCGCTAGCGGGGCTGGGCAAGAGACCCAGTACTTC
V: TRBV6-5; D: NA; J: TRBJ2-2; size: many; CDR3: CASRQTHGSGELFF; DNA: TGTGCCAGCAGACAGACCCACGGGTCCGGGGAGCTGTTTTTT
V: TRBV5-1; D: TRBD1; J: TRBJ1-1; size: NA; CDR3: CASSPTGMNTEAFF; DNA: TGCGCCAGCAGCCCGACAGGGATGAACACTGAAGCTTTCTTT
V: TRBV11-2; D: TRBD1; J: TRBJ1-5; size: few; CDR3: CASSLGAGGGQPQHF; DNA: TGTGCCAGCAGCTTAGGGGCAGGGGGCGGACAGCCCCAGCATTTT
V: TRBV20-1; D: NA; J: TRBJ2-1; size: NA; CDR3: CSARVTGRAGEQFF; DNA: TGCAGTGCTAGAGTTACCGGGAGAGCCGGTGAGCAGTTCTTC
V: TRBV6-6; D: TRBD1; J: TRBJ1-5; size: NA; CDR3: CASSYSGQGDGQPQHF; DNA: TGTGCCAGCAGTTACTCTGGGCAGGGGGATGGTCAGCCCCAGCATTTT
V: TRBV7-2; D: NA; J: TRBJ2-1; size: NA; CDR3: CASSRMGHFTEQFF; DNA: TGTGCCAGCAGCCGGATGGGGCATTTCACTGAGCAGTTCTTC
V: TRBV7-8; D: NA; J: TRBJ1-5; size: NA; CDR3: CASSFPPQPQHF; DNA: TGTGCCAGCAGCTTCCCTCCGCAGCCCCAGCATTTT
V: TRBV9; D: NA; J: TRBJ1-1; size: NA; CDR3: CASSAGIGNTEAFF; DNA: TGTGCCAGCAGCGCAGGGATCGGAAACACTGAAGCTTTCTTT
V: TRBV2; D: NA; J: TRBJ2-7; size: few; CDR3: CASSLRGQSYEQYF; DNA: TGTGCCAGCAGTCTCCGGGGGCAATCCTACGAGCAGTACTTC
V: TRBV28; D: TRBD1; J: TRBJ1-6; size: few; CDR3: CASRDRTGKNSPLHF; DNA: TGTGCCAGCCGTGACCGGACAGGAAAAAATTCACCCCTCCACTTT
V: TRBV7-2; D: NA; J: TRBJ1-4; size: NA; CDR3: CASSLGGAINEKLFF; DNA: TGTGCCAGCAGCTTAGGAGGGGCCATCAATGAAAAACTGTTTTTT
V: TRBV3-1; D: NA; J: TRBJ1-4; size: NA; CDR3: CASSLSGAEDEKLFF; DNA: TGTGCCAGCAGCCTTAGCGGGGCGGAGGATGAAAAACTGTTTTTT
V: TRBV28; D: NA; J: TRBJ1-6; size: many; CDR3: CASSSSGGRGSPLHF; DNA: TGTGCCAGCAGTTCCTCCGGGGGGCGAGGTTCACCCCTCCACTTT
V: TRBV2; D: NA; J: TRBJ1-5; size: NA; CDR3: CASSGGLSNQPQHF; DNA: TGTGCCAGCAGTGGCGGGCTCAGCAATCAGCCCCAGCATTTT
V: TRBV6-1; D: NA; J: TRBJ1-2; size: NA; CDR3: CASSRVDSNYGYTF; DNA: TGTGCCAGCAGTCGGGTCGACAGCAACTATGGCTACACCTTC
V: TRBV20-1; D: NA; J: TRBJ1-6; size: NA; CDR3: CSARVGGGAANSPLHF; DNA: TGCAGTGCTAGAGTAGGGGGGGGCGCTGCGAATTCACCCCTCCACTTT
V: TRBV7-2; D: TRBD2; J: TRBJ2-7; size: few; CDR3: CASSAGTSAFYEQYF; DNA: TGTGCCAGCAGCGCCGGGACTAGCGCCTTCTACGAGCAGTACTTC